The rows below give T cell receptor beta chains drawn from one sample of a study of blood T cell repertoires in COVID-19. Assay used: immunoSEQ multiplex PCR; TCRdb lists only in-frame clones, some missing. The data contain around 200,000 clones, around 84% of them singletons. Sequencing was performed on peripheral blood. These TCRs come from a man in his forties or fifties with active or convalescent COVID-19. Each CDR3 is given with its conserved first and last residue. Each record gives: D gene, J gene, V gene, clone size, CDR3 length, CDR3 protein, CDR3 DNA. A D gene is named only where the DNA matches it firmly. Rows may omit the clone size; those that give it use once, few, many or a size class.

>NA|TRBJ2-5|TRBV5-1|NA|14
CASSRNTREETQYF
TGCGCCAGCAGCCGGAACACTAGGGAAGAGACCCAGTACTTC
>NA|TRBJ1-2|TRBV15|NA|15
CATSRERGRQYGYTF
TGTGCCACCAGCAGAGAACGGGGTCGGCAATATGGCTACACCTTC
>TRBD1|TRBJ2-1|TRBV30|NA|13
CAWIQGVGNEQFF
TGTGCCTGGATACAGGGGGTTGGAAATGAGCAGTTCTTC
>TRBD2|TRBJ2-3|TRBV5-6|NA|14
CASSSTRGADTQYF
TGTGCCAGCAGCTCAACCCGGGGGGCAGATACGCAGTATTTT
>TRBD2|TRBJ2-2|TRBV6-5|once|14
CASSGLANTGELFF
TGTGCCAGTTCGGGACTAGCGAACACCGGGGAGCTGTTTTTT
>TRBD1|TRBJ1-2|TRBV5-6|once|13
CASSKQGMGGYTF
TGTGCCAGCAGCAAACAGGGGATGGGTGGCTACACCTTC
>TRBD2|TRBJ2-5|TRBV5-4|NA|15
CASSPEGTSGGTQYF
TGTGCCAGCAGCCCCGAAGGGACTAGCGGAGGGACCCAGTACTTC
>TRBD1|TRBJ1-4|TRBV29-1|once|13
CSVLDRGGEKLFF
TGCAGCGTCCTCGACAGGGGAGGTGAAAAACTGTTTTTT
>NA|TRBJ1-6|TRBV19|NA|12
CASSKQNSPLHF
TGTGCCAGTAGTAAACAGAATTCACCCCTCCACTTT
>NA|TRBJ1-1|TRBV4-2|few|15
CASSQDPGQYTEAFF
TGTGCCAGCAGCCAAGATCCCGGACAGTACACTGAAGCTTTCTTT
>TRBD1|TRBJ2-1|TRBV24-1|NA|13
CATSEPTGFEQFF
TGTGCCACCAGTGAACCGACAGGGTTTGAGCAGTTCTTC
>NA|TRBJ2-7|TRBV5-1|once|14
CASTAGQNSDEQYF
TGCGCCAGCACCGCGGGACAGAACAGCGACGAGCAGTACTTC
>TRBD1|TRBJ2-5|TRBV18|NA|14
CASSPDRDQETQYF
TGTGCCAGCTCACCAGACAGGGACCAAGAGACCCAGTACTTC
>NA|TRBJ2-1|TRBV10-1|NA|12
CASSGGDNEQFF
TGCGCCAGCAGTGGGGGGGACAATGAGCAGTTCTTC
>NA|TRBJ1-1|TRBV11-1|once|15
CASSLHRLVRAEAFF
TGTGCCAGCAGCCTCCACAGGCTTGTAAGGGCTGAAGCTTTCTTT
>NA|TRBJ1-1|TRBV7-3|NA|13
CASSSQRNTEAFF
TGTGCCAGCAGCTCACAGAGAAACACTGAAGCTTTCTTT
>NA|TRBJ2-5|TRBV27|NA|13
CASSTALGGPQYF
TGTGCCAGCTCGACAGCCCTCGGGGGTCCCCAGTACTTC
>NA|TRBJ2-5|TRBV7-3|NA|14
CASSRGVGSETQYF
TGTGCCAGCAGCCGAGGTGTAGGGAGTGAGACCCAGTACTTC
>TRBD2|TRBJ2-1|TRBV6-5|NA|15
CASSLAGGPNNEQFF
TGTGCCAGCAGTCTAGCGGGGGGGCCCAACAATGAGCAGTTCTTC
>NA|TRBJ2-2|TRBV19|once|14
CASSGVANTGELFF
TGTGCCAGTTCCGGTGTAGCGAACACCGGGGAGCTGTTTTTT
>TRBD1|TRBJ1-2|TRBV11-2|NA|15
CASSPGGGQGVGYTF
TGTGCCAGCAGCCCGGGAGGGGGACAGGGGGTTGGCTACACCTTC
>TRBD2|TRBJ2-5|TRBV24-1|NA|15
CATSDPAGEKETQYF
TGTGCCACCAGTGACCCGGCGGGGGAGAAAGAGACCCAGTACTTC
>NA|TRBJ1-6|TRBV14|NA|13
CASSQQQRSPLHF
TGTGCCAGCAGCCAACAGCAGAGGTCACCCCTCCACTTT
>TRBD1|TRBJ2-3|TRBV24-1|once|16
CATSDGGQGLADTQYF
TGTGCCACCAGTGACGGTGGACAGGGGTTAGCAGATACGCAGTATTTT
>TRBD1|TRBJ1-5|TRBV7-9|NA|15
CASSPTGDSNQPQHF
TGTGCCAGCAGTCCGACAGGGGATAGCAATCAGCCCCAGCATTTT
>TRBD1|TRBJ1-5|TRBV30|NA|13
CAWNRDSGQPQHF
TGTGCCTGGAACCGGGACAGCGGGCAGCCCCAGCATTTT
>TRBD1|TRBJ1-1|TRBV4-2|NA|18
CASSQALPGQGRGTEAFF
TGTGCCAGCAGCCAAGCGCTCCCGGGACAGGGAAGGGGCACTGAAGCTTTCTTT
>TRBD1|TRBJ2-2|TRBV5-5|NA|16
CASSLEDRAFPGELFF
TGTGCCAGCAGCTTGGAGGACAGGGCTTTTCCGGGGGAGCTGTTTTTT
>NA|TRBJ1-1|TRBV7-9|NA|13
CASSPEGRTEAFF
TGTGCCAGCAGCCCGGAGGGACGGACTGAAGCTTTCTTT
>NA|TRBJ1-6|TRBV7-2|NA|14
CASSRGVVNSPLHF
TGTGCCAGCAGTAGAGGAGTAGTTAATTCACCCCTCCACTTT
>NA|TRBJ1-5|TRBV12-3/TRBV12-4|few|13
CASSGGRGQPQHF
TGTGCCAGCTCCGGGGGGAGGGGACAGCCCCAGCATTTT
>NA|TRBJ2-7|TRBV27|NA|13
CASSLTGSDEQYF
TGTGCCAGCAGTTTAACAGGGTCGGACGAGCAGTACTTC
>TRBD1|TRBJ1-5|TRBV2|NA|14
CASSGTGGSQPQHF
TGTGCCAGCAGCGGCACAGGGGGCAGTCAGCCCCAGCATTTT
>NA|TRBJ2-7|TRBV29-1|NA|13
CSVKSVQVREQYF
TGCAGCGTTAAATCGGTACAGGTCCGCGAGCAGTACTTC
>TRBD1|TRBJ1-1|TRBV12-3/TRBV12-4|NA|11
CASSSTGSGFF
TGTGCCAGCAGCTCGACAGGGTCGGGTTTCTTT
>TRBD1|TRBJ1-6|TRBV7-2|NA|14
CATISGTGDSPLHF
TGTGCCACTATTTCCGGGACAGGGGATTCACCCCTCCACTTT
>NA|TRBJ2-2|TRBV7-6|NA|15
CASSFKTGGTGELFF
TGTGCCAGCAGCTTCAAGACAGGCGGAACCGGGGAGCTGTTTTTT
>TRBD1|TRBJ1-2|TRBV4-1|NA|14
CASSQMGQGTGYTF
TGCGCCAGCAGCCAAATGGGACAGGGGACCGGCTACACCTTC
>TRBD2|TRBJ2-1|TRBV7-7|NA|15
CASSSGPSSYNEQFF
TGTGCTAGCAGTAGCGGGCCAAGCTCCTACAATGAGCAGTTCTTC
>TRBD2|TRBJ2-5|TRBV4-3|NA|17
CASSQGVSGGPGVVQYF
TGCGCCAGCAGCCAAGGGGTTAGCGGGGGACCGGGAGTAGTCCAGTACTTC
>NA|TRBJ1-5|TRBV7-9|NA|18
CASSSAWGEEGRGQPQHF
TGTGCCAGCAGCTCCGCCTGGGGGGAGGAGGGTAGAGGTCAGCCCCAGCATTTT